The 14 T cell receptor beta chains given below trace back to one sample, sequenced in a study of OX40 agonist ivuxolimab in advanced cancers. Some clones are missing from TCRdb's copy, which holds only in-frame ones; the method was immunoSEQ multiplex PCR. The sample yields 50,000 to 75,000 clones, over 80% seen once. Material: CD4+ or CD8+ T cells sorted from blood, obtained in a trial of the OX40 agonist ivuxolimab. These receptors all come from an adult with an advanced solid tumor such as melanoma, head and neck, liver or kidney cancer.

The gene calls are TRBV6-5 and TRBJ1-2; TRBD1 aligns across 7 bases. The V segment lost 5 bases and the J segment 1 base; nucleotides outside the gene matches: 7. CDR1 is MNHEY, CDR2 SVGAGI, per germline. The length of the CDR3 is 15 residues. Here the CDR3 reads CASSGTGTDNYGYTF. The CDR3 DNA reads as TGTGCCAGCAGTGGGACCGGGACAGATAACTATGGCTACACCTTC.

In nucleotides, the CDR3 is TGTGCCAGCTCCCCCGGGACAGGGGTATCGAGCTCCTACAATGAGCAGTTCTTC. Translating gives CASSPGTGVSSSYNEQFF. This chain links TRBV18 with TRBJ2-1, with 10 bases that match TRBD1. Germline lookup yields CDR1 KGHSH and CDR2 LQKENI. There are 18 residues in the CDR3. V was clipped by 6 bases and J by 0 bases; unmatched bases: 11.

J is TRBJ1-1 and V is TRBV2; D ambiguous. This CDR3 comprises 14 residues. Germline V gives CDR1 SNHLY, CDR2 FYNNEI. The V end lost 5 bases, the J end lost 0 bases, and 10 bases lay between the germline ends. This CDR3 reads CASSWSDLNTEAFF. CDR3 nucleotide sequence: TGTGCCAGCAGTTGGTCAGATTTGAACACTGAAGCTTTCTTT.

This chain connects TRBV29-1 to TRBJ1-6, with TRBD1 matching over 10 bases. V lost 5 bases to trimming and J lost 8 bases; unmatched junction nucleotides: 6. CDR1 is SQVTM, CDR2 ANQGSEA, per germline. This CDR3 has 14 amino acids. The CDR3 DNA reads TGCAGCGTTTCGGTCGGGACAGGGGATTCACCCCTCCACTTT. Encoded protein: CSVSVGTGDSPLHF.

The sample holds a few counts of this clone. This chain connects TRBV19 to TRBJ1-6, with D maybe TRBD1 (5 bases). V gave up 0 bases and J gave up 10 bases, with 10 bases separating them. Germline values: CDR1 LNHDA, CDR2 SQIVND (reference sequence). The length of the CDR3 is 14 residues. CDR3 region: CASSIDRVNSPLHF. CDR3 sequence (DNA): TGTGCCAGTAGTATAGACAGGGTGAACTCACCCCTCCACTTT.

The chain joins TRBV28 to TRBJ1-6, with D perhaps matching TRBD1 (6 bases). Germline V gives CDR1 MDHEN, CDR2 SYDVKM. CDR3 size: 15 residues. Trimming took off 6 bases at V and 7 bases at J, with 16 bases between the two ends. CDR3 sequence reads: CASRGNRAGNSPLHF. The CDR3 DNA is TGTGCCAGCAGGGGTAACAGGGCCGGGAATTCACCCCTCCACTTT.

The V and J genes are TRBV10-3 and TRBJ1-4, with D possibly being TRBD1 (6 bases). Germline V gene data show CDR1 as ENHRY and CDR2 as SYGVKD. The V end was cut by 4 bases, the J end by 6 bases, with 6 bases between. This CDR3 comprises 12 residues. CDR3 nucleotide sequence: TGTGCCATCAGTGGGACAGATGAAAAACTGTTTTTT. The encoded protein is CAISGTDEKLFF.

In this sample, this clone turned up once. The V and J genes are TRBV19 and TRBJ2-3, with D possibly matching TRBD1 (6 bases). CDR1 and CDR2 from the germline V gene are LNHDA and SQIVND (reference sequence). Trimming stripped 5 bases from V and 6 bases from J, with 27 bases between. The CDR3 is made up of 18 amino acids. For the CDR3, the DNA is TGTGCCAGTAGTTGGCGAGTCCGGGACAAGACCCTTTCGGATACGCAGTATTTT. This gives the protein CASSWRVRDKTLSDTQYF.

The table lists this clone with a few counts. This chain joins TRBV7-2 and TRBJ1-6; 9 bases are shared with TRBD1. Germline-derived CDR1 and CDR2 are SGHTA and FQGNSA. This CDR3 has 16 residues. V was pared by 1 base and J by 4 bases, with 2 bases of the junction left unmatched. CDR3 in amino acids: CASSLDGTGYNSPLHF. The CDR3 nucleotides read TGTGCCAGCAGCTTAGATGGGACAGGGTATAATTCACCCCTCCACTTT.

The rearrangement uses TRBV4-1 and TRBJ1-2, with 8 bases matching TRBD1. This CDR3 is 16 amino acids long. The V gene's germline CDR1 is MGHRA and CDR2 YSYEKL. V shed 3 bases, J shed 7 bases, and the junction held 13 bases outside the gene matches. CDR3: CASSQRAGQGLSGYTF. In DNA form, the CDR3 reads TGCGCCAGCAGCCAGAGGGCAGGACAGGGATTGTCTGGCTACACCTTC.

The chain joins TRBV13 to TRBJ2-7, with TRBD1 matching over 8 bases. With V trimmed by 2 bases and J by 2 bases, 5 bases remained unmatched. From germline, CDR1 is PRHDT and CDR2 FYEKMQ (reference sequence). The CDR3 length is 15 residues. CDR3 DNA sequence: TGTGCCAGCAGCTTATTGGGGACAGGTACCTACGAGCAGTACTTC. Translated: CASSLLGTGTYEQYF.

The chain is built from TRBV5-1 and TRBJ1-2, with D perhaps TRBD1 (5 bases). V was pared by 5 bases and J by 4 bases, with 12 bases between. The CDR3 is 13 residues long. Germline values: CDR1 SGHRS, CDR2 YFSETQ. The CDR3 DNA follows: TGCGCCAGCAGGGTGGACACCACCTATGGCTACACCTTC. The encoded protein is CASRVDTTYGYTF.

The rearrangement uses TRBV7-9 and TRBJ1-2; 11 bases map to TRBD1. The V segment lost 4 bases and the J segment 7 bases; nucleotides outside the gene matches: 11. Germline V CDR1 and CDR2: SEHNR, FQNEAQ (reference sequence). This CDR3 is built from 16 residues. The CDR3 bases are TGTGCCAGCAGCTCACTCAGTAGGGACAGGGGGGCTGGCTACACCTTC. It codes for CASSSLSRDRGAGYTF.

The V and J genes are TRBV11-3 and TRBJ2-1; 7 bases match TRBD2. Losses at the gene ends were 2 bases for V and 7 bases for J; bases not matched to a gene: 2. Germline assignment: CDR1 SGHNT and CDR2 YENEEA. This CDR3 comprises 13 residues. The CDR3 DNA is TGTGCCAGCAGCTTACGGGGGGTAAATGAGCAGTTCTTC. Its protein product is CASSLRGVNEQFF.